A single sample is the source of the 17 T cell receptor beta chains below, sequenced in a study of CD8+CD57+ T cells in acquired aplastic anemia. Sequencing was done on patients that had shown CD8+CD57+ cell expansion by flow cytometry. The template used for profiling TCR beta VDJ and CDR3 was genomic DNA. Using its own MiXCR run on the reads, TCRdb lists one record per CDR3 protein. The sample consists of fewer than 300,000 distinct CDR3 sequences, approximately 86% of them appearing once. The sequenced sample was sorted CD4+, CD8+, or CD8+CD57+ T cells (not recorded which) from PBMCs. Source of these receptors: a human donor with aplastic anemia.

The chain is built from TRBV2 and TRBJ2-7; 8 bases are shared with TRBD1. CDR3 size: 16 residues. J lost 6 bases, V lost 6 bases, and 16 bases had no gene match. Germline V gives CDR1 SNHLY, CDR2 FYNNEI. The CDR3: CASRARGQANLAEQYV. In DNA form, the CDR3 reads TGTGCCAGCAGGGCCAGGGGACAGGCGAACCTGGCCGAGCAGTACGTC.

CDR3 sequence (DNA): TGTGCCAGCACCGGACCGACAGTCTCCTACGAGCAGTACTTC. Its translation: CASTGPTVSYEQYF. The V and J genes are TRBV7-8 and TRBJ2-7; D possibly corresponds to TRBD1 (5 bases). The V gene's germline CDR1 is SGHVS and CDR2 FQNEAQ. Trimming took off 7 bases at V and 0 bases at J, with 13 bases between the two ends. The CDR3 sequence is 14 residues long.

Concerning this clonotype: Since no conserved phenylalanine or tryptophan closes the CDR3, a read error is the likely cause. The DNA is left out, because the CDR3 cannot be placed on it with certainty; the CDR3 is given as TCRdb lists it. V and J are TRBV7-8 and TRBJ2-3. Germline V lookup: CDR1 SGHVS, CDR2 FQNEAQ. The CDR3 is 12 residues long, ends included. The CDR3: CASSVGSGTESL.

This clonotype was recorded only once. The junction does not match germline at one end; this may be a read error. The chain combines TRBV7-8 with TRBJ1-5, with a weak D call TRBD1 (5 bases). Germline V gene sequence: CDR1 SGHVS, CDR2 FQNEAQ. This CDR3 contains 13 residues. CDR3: CASSFTGGPPPQF. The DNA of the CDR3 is TGTGCCAGCAGCTTTACGGGGGGTCCGCCTCCGCAGTTT.

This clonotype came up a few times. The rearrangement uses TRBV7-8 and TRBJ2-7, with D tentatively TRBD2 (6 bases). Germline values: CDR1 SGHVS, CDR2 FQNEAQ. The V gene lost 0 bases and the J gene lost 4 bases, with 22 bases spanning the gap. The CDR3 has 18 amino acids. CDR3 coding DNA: TGTGCCAGCAGCTTAGCGGGAGGTCGGGATACGCTTTCTTACGAGCAGTACGTC. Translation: CASSLAGGRDTLSYEQYV.

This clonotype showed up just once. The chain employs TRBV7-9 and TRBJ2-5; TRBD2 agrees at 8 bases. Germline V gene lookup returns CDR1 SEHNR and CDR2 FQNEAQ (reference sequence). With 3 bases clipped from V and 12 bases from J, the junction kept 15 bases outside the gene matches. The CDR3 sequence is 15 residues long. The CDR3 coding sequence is TGTGCCAGCAGCTTTGCAAGAGGCGGGGGGAGCGATGAGTACTTC. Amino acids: CASSFARGGGSDEYF.

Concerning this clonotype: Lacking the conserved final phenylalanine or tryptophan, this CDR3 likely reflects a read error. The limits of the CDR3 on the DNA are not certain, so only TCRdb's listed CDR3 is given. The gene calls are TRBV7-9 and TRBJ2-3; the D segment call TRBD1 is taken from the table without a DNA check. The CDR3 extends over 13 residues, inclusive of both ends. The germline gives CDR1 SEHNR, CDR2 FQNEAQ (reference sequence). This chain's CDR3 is CASSFRRSGASDE.

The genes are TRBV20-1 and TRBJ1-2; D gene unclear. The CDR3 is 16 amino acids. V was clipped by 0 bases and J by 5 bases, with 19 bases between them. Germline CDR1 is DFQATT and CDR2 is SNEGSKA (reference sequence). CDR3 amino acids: CSARDGGRTTGYGYTF. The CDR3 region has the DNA TGCAGTGCTAGAGATGGAGGCAGAACTACGGGATATGGCTACACCTTC.

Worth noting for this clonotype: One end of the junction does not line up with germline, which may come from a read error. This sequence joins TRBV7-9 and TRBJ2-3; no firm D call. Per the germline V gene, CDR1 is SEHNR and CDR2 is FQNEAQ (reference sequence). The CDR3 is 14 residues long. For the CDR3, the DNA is TGTGCCAGCAGCTTAGCGGGTAGCTACGGTACCAACGTCTTT. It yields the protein CASSLAGSYGTNVF.

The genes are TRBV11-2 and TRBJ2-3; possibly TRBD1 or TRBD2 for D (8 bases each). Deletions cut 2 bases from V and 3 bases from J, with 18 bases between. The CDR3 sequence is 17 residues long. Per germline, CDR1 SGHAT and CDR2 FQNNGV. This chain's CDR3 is CASSLSRGRGGTDTQYF. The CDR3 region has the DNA TGTGCCAGCAGCTTATCCAGGGGGCGCGGGGGGACAGATACGCAGTATTTT.

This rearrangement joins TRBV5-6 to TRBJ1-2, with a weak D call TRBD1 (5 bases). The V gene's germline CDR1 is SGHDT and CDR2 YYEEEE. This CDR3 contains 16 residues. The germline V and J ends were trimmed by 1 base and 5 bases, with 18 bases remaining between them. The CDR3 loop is CASSLTGDGHVYGYTF. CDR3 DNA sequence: TGTGCCAGCAGCTTGACGGGGGACGGGCACGTATATGGCTACACCTTC. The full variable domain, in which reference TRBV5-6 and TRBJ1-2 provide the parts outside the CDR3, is DAGVTQSPTHLIKTRGQQVTLRCSPKSGHDTVSWYQQALGQGPQFIFQYYEEEERQRGNFPDRFSGHQFPNYSSELNVNALLLGDSALYLCASSLTGDGHVYGYTFGSGTRLTVV.

CDR3 amino acids: CASSPGGANYEQYF. In nucleotides, the CDR3 is TGTGCCAGTAGCCCTGGAGGGGCGAACTACGAGCAGTACTTC. The chain carries TRBV19 and TRBJ2-7, with a possible D match to TRBD2 (6 bases). Germline CDR1 and CDR2: LNHDA and SQIVND (reference sequence). With 6 bases removed from V and 3 bases from J, the gap between germline ends came to 15 bases. The CDR3 contains 14 residues.

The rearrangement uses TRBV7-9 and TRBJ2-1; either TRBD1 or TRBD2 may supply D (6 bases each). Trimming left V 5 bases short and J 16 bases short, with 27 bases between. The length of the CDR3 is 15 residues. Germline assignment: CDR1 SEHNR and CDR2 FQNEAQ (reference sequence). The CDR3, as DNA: TGTGCCAGCAGCCTACTAGGGGGGCCGAACGTTAAGTATTTCTTC. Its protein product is CASSLLGGPNVKYFF. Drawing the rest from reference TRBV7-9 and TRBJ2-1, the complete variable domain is DTGVSQNPRHKITKRGQNVTFRCDPISEHNRLYWYRQTLGQGPEFLTYFQNEAQLEKSRLLSDRFSAERPKGSFSTLEIQRTEQGDSAMYLCASSLLGGPNVKYFFGPGTRLTVL.

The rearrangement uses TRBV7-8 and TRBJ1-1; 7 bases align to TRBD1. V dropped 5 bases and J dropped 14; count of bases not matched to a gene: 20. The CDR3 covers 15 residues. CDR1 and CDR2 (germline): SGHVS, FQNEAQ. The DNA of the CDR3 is TGTGCCAGCAGCCTCGGGACAGCAGACAGTTCACCCCTCTTCTTT. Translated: CASSLGTADSSPLFF.

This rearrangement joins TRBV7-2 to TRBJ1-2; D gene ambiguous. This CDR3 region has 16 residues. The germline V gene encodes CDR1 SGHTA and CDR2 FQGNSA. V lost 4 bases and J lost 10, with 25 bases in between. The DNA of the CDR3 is TGTGCCAGCAGCTCACGAGAGGGCGCCTTGGATTGCTACTACACCTTC. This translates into CASSSREGALDCYYTF.

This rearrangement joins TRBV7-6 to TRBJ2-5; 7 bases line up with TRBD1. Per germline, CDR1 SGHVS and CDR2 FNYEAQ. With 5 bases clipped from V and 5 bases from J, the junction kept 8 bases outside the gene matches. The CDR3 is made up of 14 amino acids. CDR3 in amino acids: CASSRGGELETQYF. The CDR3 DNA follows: TGTGCCAGCAGCAGAGGGGGCGAGCTGGAGACCCAGTACTTC. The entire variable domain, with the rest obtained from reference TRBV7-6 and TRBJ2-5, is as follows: GAGVSQSPRYKVTKRGQDVALRCDPISGHVSLYWYRQALGQGPEFLTYFNYEAQQDKSGLPNDRFSAERPEGSISTLTIQRTEQRDSAMYRCASSRGGELETQYFGPGTRLLVL.

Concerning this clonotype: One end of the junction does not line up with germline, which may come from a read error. The CDR3 DNA reads as TGTGCCAGCAGCTATCAAAGAGGTAGGGGGTGCGAGGAGCAGTTC. Protein: CASSYQRGRGCEEQF. The V call is TRBV2, the J call TRBJ2-7, with D perhaps TRBD1 (6 bases). Germline values: CDR1 SNHLY, CDR2 FYNNEI. The CDR3 length is 15 residues.